Listed below are T cell receptor beta chains from one sample, sequenced in a study of T cell responses to AZD1222 COVID-19 vaccine. Assay: immunoSEQ multiplex PCR; the TCRdb copy retains only in-frame clones and omits some. The sample consists of 80,000 to 100,000 clones, around nine tenths of them appearing once. Sample: peripheral blood, taken on day 0 of AZD1222 vaccination. These receptors were taken from an adult in good health. Both conserved end residues are part of each CDR3. A D gene is named only where the DNA matches it firmly. Size is stated for part of the rows, as once, few or many counts, or as a class when the clone is expanded.

d_call	j_call	cdr3_length	v_call	clone_size	cdr3_nt	cdr3_aa
-	TRBJ1-4	14	TRBV3-1/TRBV3-2	once	TGTGCCAGCAGCCAAACGCACAGAGCCGAAAAACTGTTTTTT	CASSQTHRAEKLFF
-	TRBJ1-4	15	TRBV19	-	TGTGCCAGTACCCCATCGGGGGGCACTAATGAAAAACTGTTTTTT	CASTPSGGTNEKLFF
TRBD1	TRBJ1-2	16	TRBV28	-	TGTGCCAGCAGATCCGGTGGGACAGGGATTGTCTATGGCTACACCTTC	CASRSGGTGIVYGYTF
-	TRBJ2-7	15	TRBV4-2	-	TGTGCCAGCAGCCAAGTTCGCTCTTTTGAGGGTGAGCAGTACTTC	CASSQVRSFEGEQYF
-	TRBJ2-2	14	TRBV15	-	TGTGCCACCAGCAGAGACCAGGACAGCGGGGAGCTGTTTTTT	CATSRDQDSGELFF
TRBD1	TRBJ1-2	15	TRBV24-1	-	TGTGCCACCAGTGATCCGGGACAGCAGTTCTATGGCTACACCTTC	CATSDPGQQFYGYTF
-	TRBJ2-3	15	TRBV19	-	TGTGCCAGTAGTAGCAGACAGTCTAGCACAGATACGCAGTATTTT	CASSSRQSSTDTQYF
TRBD1	TRBJ2-2	14	TRBV10-3	-	TGTGCCATCCGGGACAGGGGGCCCACCGGGGAGCTGTTTTTT	CAIRDRGPTGELFF
-	TRBJ1-5	13	TRBV2	-	TGTGCCAGCAGACAGGGCGGTGGTCAGCCCCAGCATTTT	CASRQGGGQPQHF
-	TRBJ1-1	11	TRBV7-8	-	TGTGCCAGCAGCCAGGGACAAGAAGCTTTCTTT	CASSQGQEAFF
-	TRBJ1-5	14	TRBV7-3	few	TGTGCCAGCAGCTTCCCATCCGACACGCCGAGCTTTTATTTT	CASSFPSDTPSFYF
-	TRBJ2-3	13	TRBV18	-	TGTGCCAGCTCACCACCGTCGCAGGGTAGGCAGTATTTT	CASSPPSQGRQYF
-	TRBJ1-5	13	TRBV28	-	TGTGCCAGCACCCAGGGAGTCAATCAGCCCCAGCATTTT	CASTQGVNQPQHF
TRBD1	TRBJ1-5	14	TRBV7-9	-	TGTGCCAGCAGCACGACAGGGGCATATCAGCCCCAGCATTTT	CASSTTGAYQPQHF
TRBD2	TRBJ2-1	15	TRBV7-7	-	TGTGCCAGCAGCTCTGGACTAGCGGGGGGGGATGAGCAGTTCTTC	CASSSGLAGGDEQFF